The entry that follows covers one T cell receptor (beta chain) sequence. The data derive from a study of T-cell reconstitution after alpha-beta-depleted transplantation in children. Preparation of the TCRbeta library used unique molecular identifiers. TCRdb processed the PCR reads anew with MiXCR; each CDR3 protein has one entry. Here the sample spans around 360,000 distinct CDR3 sequences, 10% being singletons. The CDR3 runs 11 residues. Germline CDR1 SGHAT, CDR2 FQNNGV. V lost 3 bases to trimming and J lost 14 bases, with 11 bases between them. The TCR originated in a human donor who donated a stem cell graft to a child with acute lymphoblastic leukemia. This chain joins TRBV11-2 and TRBJ2-1; unclear D gene. The specimen comprised PBMCs from the stem cell graft donor, sampled from the stem cell graft. In nucleotides, the CDR3 is TGTGCCAGCAGCTTTGGGCCAGTGGAGTTCTTC. This encodes CASSFGPVEFF.